This T cell receptor beta chain came from a study of T cells after yellow fever vaccination. Study-level points and caveats: Overall, a small share of clonotypes was seen in both CD4 and CD8 compartments.

Only one count was recorded for this clonotype. Its antigen remains unidentified. In TCRdb, the 5' RACE reads were re-called with MiXCR into one record per CDR3 protein. The table has a few hundred thousand distinct CDR3 sequences, approximately 10% seen once. Germline trimming cut 5 bases from V and 0 bases from J; bases unmatched to any gene: 4. CDR3 length: 16 residues. Germline V gene data show CDR1 as SGHTA and CDR2 as FQGNSA. The chain employs TRBV7-2 and TRBJ1-6; 7 nucleotides agree with TRBD1. This specimen consisted of CD4+ T cells sorted from PBMCs, obtained 5 days after the yellow fever booster vaccination. This TCR derives from a man aged 18 to 30 who received the YFV17D yellow fever vaccine. CDR3 loop: CASSDQGGSYNSPLHF. Written as DNA, the CDR3 is TGTGCCAGCAGCGATCAGGGGGGCTCCTATAATTCACCCCTCCACTTT. Together with reference TRBV7-2 and TRBJ1-6, the CDR3 gives the full variable domain: GAGVSQSPSNKVTEKGKDVELRCDPISGHTALYWYRQSLGQGLEFLIYFQGNSAPDKSGLPSDRFSAERTGGSVSTLTIQRTQQEDSAVYLCASSDQGGSYNSPLHFGNGTRLTVT.